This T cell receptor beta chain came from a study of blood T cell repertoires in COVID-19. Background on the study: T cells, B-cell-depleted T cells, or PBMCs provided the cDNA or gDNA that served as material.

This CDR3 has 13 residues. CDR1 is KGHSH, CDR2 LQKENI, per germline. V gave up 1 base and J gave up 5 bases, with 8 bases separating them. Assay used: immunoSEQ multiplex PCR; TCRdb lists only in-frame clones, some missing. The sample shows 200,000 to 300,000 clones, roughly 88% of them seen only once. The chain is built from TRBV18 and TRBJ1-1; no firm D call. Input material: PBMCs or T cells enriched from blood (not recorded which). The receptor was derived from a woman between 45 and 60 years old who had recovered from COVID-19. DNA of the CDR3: TGTGCCAGCTCACCACAGGCCGGGACTGAAGCTTTCTTT. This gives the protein CASSPQAGTEAFF.